Below, 23 T cell receptor beta chains from the same sample are listed, as sequenced in a study of blood T cell repertoires in COVID-19. Sequencing was performed with immunoSEQ multiplex PCR; in TCRdb, only in-frame clones are kept and a portion is missing. The repertoire holds fewer than 250,000 clones, 70% to 90% seen once, with approximately 8% in the top ten. Specimen: peripheral blood. These TCRs come from a woman aged 50 to 60 with active or convalescent COVID-19.

The rearrangement joins TRBV7-2 to TRBJ1-5; 11 bases line up with TRBD1. The germline CDR1 and CDR2 sequences are SGHTA and FQGNSA. V lost 1 base and J lost 5; bases outside the gene matches: 1. The CDR3 extends over 15 amino acids. The CDR3 loop is CASSLGTGGDQPQHF. CDR3 sequence (DNA): TGTGCCAGCAGCTTAGGGACAGGGGGCGATCAGCCCCAGCATTTT.

The CDR3 coding sequence is TGTGCCAGCAGTGAAAAATCGGGAGTGACGGCTCGTAGAGTGGAACCCCTCCACTTT. This codes for CASSEKSGVTARRVEPLHF. The chain employs TRBV2 and TRBJ1-6, with D hard to call. There are 19 residues in the CDR3. Germline V CDR1 and CDR2: SNHLY, FYNNEI. Between the trimmed V and J ends, which lost 2 bases and 12 bases, there was a span of 29 bases.

The V call is TRBV5-1, the J call TRBJ1-2; D unresolved. Germline lookup yields CDR1 SGHRS and CDR2 YFSETQ. V dropped 1 base and J dropped 8 bases, with 18 bases sitting between them. This CDR3 region has 15 residues. CDR3 amino acids: CASSLTDPAGRGYTF. In nucleotides, the CDR3 is TGCGCCAGCAGCTTGACCGATCCGGCGGGGAGGGGCTACACCTTC.

The CDR3 nucleotides are TGTGCCAGCAGTCATCAAACCGGGGAGCTGTTTTTT. It is translated as CASSHQTGELFF. V usage is TRBV11-2 and J usage is TRBJ2-2; D remains ambiguous. V was cut by 6 bases and J by 5 bases, with 7 bases left in between. The CDR3 sequence is 12 residues long. Germline V gene lookup returns CDR1 SGHAT and CDR2 FQNNGV.

In the case of this clone: Other nucleotide sequences in the sample specify the same CDR3. The chain uses TRBV3-1 (or the pseudogene TRBV3-2) and TRBJ2-7; D possibly corresponds to TRBD2 (6 bases). The CDR3 is 13 residues long. Deletions cut 1 base from V and 4 bases from J, with 8 bases between. The germline gives CDR1 LGHDT, CDR2 YNNKEL (reference sequence). The CDR3, as DNA: TGTGCCAGCAGCCAAGCAGGGACTTACGAGCAGTACTTC. Its protein product is CASSQAGTYEQYF.

The chain is built from TRBV5-1 and TRBJ2-5; D is unclear. The CDR3 consists of 11 residues. The V gene lost 4 bases and the J gene lost 3 bases, with 4 bases spanning the gap. Looked up from germline, CDR1 is SGHRS and CDR2 is YFSETQ. DNA of the CDR3: TGCGCCAGCAGCCCGGAAGAGACCCAGTACTTC. Its protein product is CASSPEETQYF.

J is TRBJ1-1 and V is TRBV9; TRBD1 might be the D (6 bases). The CDR3 length is 16 residues. Deletions cut 4 bases from V and 1 base from J, with 17 bases between. Germline lookup yields CDR1 SGDLS and CDR2 YYNGEE. CDR3 region: CASSLWGGAENTEAFF. CDR3 sequence (DNA): TGTGCCAGCAGCCTCTGGGGGGGCGCGGAGAACACTGAAGCTTTCTTT.

The rearrangement joins TRBV29-1 to TRBJ2-1; 13 nucleotides align to TRBD2. The length of the CDR3 is 17 residues. The ends lost 4 bases at V and 0 bases at J; junction bases unmatched: 6. Per germline, CDR1 SQVTM and CDR2 ANQGSEA. CDR3 coding DNA: TGCAGCGTTGCGACTAGCGGGGGGACCCACTCCTACAATGAGCAGTTCTTC. It codes for CSVATSGGTHSYNEQFF.

This clone has just a few counts. The rearrangement uses TRBV4-1 and TRBJ2-1; no clear D gene. Trimming took 0 bases from V and 4 from J, leaving 13 bases between them. This CDR3 is 16 amino acids long. The germline V gene encodes CDR1 MGHRA and CDR2 YSYEKL. The CDR3: CASSQDRFRTYNEQFF. CDR3 bases: TGCGCCAGCAGCCAAGACAGGTTCAGAACTTACAATGAGCAGTTCTTC.

The V gene is TRBV12-5, the J gene TRBJ2-1; 8 bases align to TRBD1. Germline assignment: CDR1 LGHNT and CDR2 FRNRAP. The CDR3 consists of 14 residues. The junction had 9 bases not matched to a gene; V was cut back by 5 bases and J by 9 bases. The chain's CDR3 is CASGLTGGRSEQFF. CDR3 bases: TGTGCTAGTGGTCTCACAGGGGGTAGGAGTGAGCAGTTCTTC.

The chain carries TRBV5-1 and TRBJ2-7, with D perhaps TRBD2 (5 bases). The CDR3 is 15 residues long. The V gene lost 6 bases and the J gene lost 0 bases, with 16 bases spanning the gap. The germline V gene encodes CDR1 SGHRS and CDR2 YFSETQ. The CDR3 DNA sequence: TGCGCCAGCAAGACGTCGGACTCAAACTCCTACGAGCAGTACTTC. Translated, it gives CASKTSDSNSYEQYF.

This clone was detected only once. This chain joins TRBV12-5 and TRBJ2-1; 9 nucleotides match TRBD1. CDR3 length: 15 residues. The V gene end was trimmed by 1 base and the J gene end by 5 bases; junction bases not matched to a gene: 3. Per germline, CDR1 LGHNT and CDR2 FRNRAP. In DNA form, the CDR3 reads TGTGCTAGTGGTTTGGGACAGGGGGGCCACAATGAGCAGTTCTTC. Protein product: CASGLGQGGHNEQFF.

V is TRBV10-2 and J is TRBJ1-5; 8 nucleotides line up with TRBD1. Germline V gene sequence: CDR1 WSHSY, CDR2 SAAADI. Trimming cost V 6 bases and J 3 bases; bases outside gene matches: 4. The CDR3 totals 14 residues. The CDR3 sequence: CASSYRGNNQPQHF. For the CDR3, the DNA is TGCGCCAGCAGCTACAGGGGGAACAATCAGCCCCAGCATTTT.

Regarding this clone: Other nucleotide sequences in the sample specify the same CDR3. The chain links TRBV5-1 to TRBJ2-3; weak D call: TRBD2 (6 bases). Trimming cost V 2 bases and J 5 bases, with 6 bases left between them. The CDR3 has 12 residues. Germline loops: CDR1 SGHRS, CDR2 YFSETQ. CDR3 protein: CASSFSGDTQYF. CDR3 DNA sequence: TGCGCCAGCAGCTTTAGCGGAGATACGCAGTATTTT.

The chain couples TRBV11-3 to TRBJ2-3, with 9 positions matching TRBD2. The germline V gene has CDR1 SGHNT and CDR2 YENEEA. The CDR3 covers 16 residues. Trimming took 4 bases from V and 6 from J; bases not matched to a gene: 11. DNA of the CDR3: TGTGCCAGCAGCTCGCGGGCGGGAGGGAAAACGGATACGCAGTATTTT. It encodes CASSSRAGGKTDTQYF. Full variable domain (remainder filled in from reference TRBV11-3 and TRBJ2-3): EAGVVQSPRYKIIEKKQPVAFWCNPISGHNTLYWYLQNLGQGPELLIRYENEEAVDDSQLPKDRFSAERLKGVDSTLKIQPAELGDSAVYLCASSSRAGGKTDTQYFGPGTRLTVL.

The chain is built from TRBV29-1 and TRBJ1-1; tentatively, D is TRBD1 (5 bases). This CDR3 is 12 amino acids long. Germline assignment: CDR1 SQVTM and CDR2 ANQGSEA. V lost 5 bases and J 7 bases, leaving 14 bases between the germline ends. Written as DNA, the CDR3 is TGCAGCGTTCCGGCCCGGGGGGATGAAGCTTTCTTT. Protein sequence: CSVPARGDEAFF.

Concerning this clone: An end of the junction differs from the germline gene, which may be a read error. This rearrangement joins TRBV3-1 (or the pseudogene TRBV3-2) to TRBJ1-4; no definite D call. The length of the CDR3 is 16 residues. Germline V gene data show CDR1 as LGHDT and CDR2 as YNNKEL (reference sequence). CDR3: CASSQDSRTSNEKLFF. Here the CDR3 DNA reads TGTGCCAGCAGCCAAGATTCTCGGACTTCTAATGAAAAGCTGTTTTTT.

This rearrangement joins TRBV30 to TRBJ2-3, with D possibly being TRBD2 (6 bases). Germline CDR1 and CDR2: GTSNPN and SVGIG (reference sequence). The CDR3 covers 15 residues. The V and J ends lost 5 bases and 4 bases respectively, with 19 bases between them. The CDR3 sequence is CAWARSGRIADTQYF. CDR3 bases: TGTGCCTGGGCAAGGTCCGGGAGAATCGCAGATACGCAGTATTTT.

The rearrangement joins TRBV28 to TRBJ2-5, with TRBD1 identical over 9 bases. Germline V gene sequence: CDR1 MDHEN, CDR2 SYDVKM. CDR3 length equals 16 residues. With V trimmed by 3 bases and J by 5 bases, 10 bases remained unmatched. The CDR3, as DNA: TGTGCCAGCAGTTTGTGGGACAGGGTCCCGGGGGAGACCCAGTACTTC. This encodes CASSLWDRVPGETQYF.

The rearrangement joins TRBV6-5 to TRBJ1-6; D unclear. Looked up from germline, CDR1 is MNHEY and CDR2 is SVGAGI. This CDR3 is built from 15 residues. V shed 2 bases and J shed 3 bases, with 8 bases lying between them. CDR3 coding DNA: TGTGCCAGCAGTTACGCGGTCGGCTATAATTCACCCCTCCACTTT. Protein product: CASSYAVGYNSPLHF.

This clone was seen more than once but under ten times. The chain employs TRBV11-2 and TRBJ1-3, with D maybe TRBD1 (5 bases). Germline CDR1 SGHAT, CDR2 FQNNGV. The CDR3 length is 14 residues. Trimming pared 5 bases from V and 3 bases from J, leaving 11 bases between. CDR3 nucleotides: TGTGCCAGCAGCGGGGGGGGATTTGGAAACACCATATATTTT. It codes for CASSGGGFGNTIYF.

This clone was observed a few times. The chain recombines TRBV7-2 with TRBJ1-2; D unresolved. The CDR3 length is 14 residues. V was trimmed by 5 bases and J by 4 bases, leaving 14 bases between them. The V gene's germline CDR1 is SGHTA and CDR2 FQGNSA. The CDR3 nucleotides read TGTGCCAGCAGCCGCCCCGCGGCCATCTATGGCTACACCTTC. It specifies CASSRPAAIYGYTF. Supplemented by reference TRBV7-2 and TRBJ1-2, the full variable domain reads GAGVSQSPSNKVTEKGKDVELRCDPISGHTALYWYRQSLGQGLEFLIYFQGNSAPDKSGLPSDRFSAERTGGSVSTLTIQRTQQEDSAVYLCASSRPAAIYGYTFGSGTRLTVV.

The V gene is TRBV28, the J gene TRBJ1-2; 8 bases are shared with TRBD1. CDR3 length equals 16 residues. The ends lost 6 bases at V and 5 bases at J; junction bases unmatched: 14. Germline V lookup: CDR1 MDHEN, CDR2 SYDVKM. DNA of the CDR3: TGTGCCAGCAGACCGGACAGGGACCGACCTTTATATGGCTACACCTTC. Residues: CASRPDRDRPLYGYTF.